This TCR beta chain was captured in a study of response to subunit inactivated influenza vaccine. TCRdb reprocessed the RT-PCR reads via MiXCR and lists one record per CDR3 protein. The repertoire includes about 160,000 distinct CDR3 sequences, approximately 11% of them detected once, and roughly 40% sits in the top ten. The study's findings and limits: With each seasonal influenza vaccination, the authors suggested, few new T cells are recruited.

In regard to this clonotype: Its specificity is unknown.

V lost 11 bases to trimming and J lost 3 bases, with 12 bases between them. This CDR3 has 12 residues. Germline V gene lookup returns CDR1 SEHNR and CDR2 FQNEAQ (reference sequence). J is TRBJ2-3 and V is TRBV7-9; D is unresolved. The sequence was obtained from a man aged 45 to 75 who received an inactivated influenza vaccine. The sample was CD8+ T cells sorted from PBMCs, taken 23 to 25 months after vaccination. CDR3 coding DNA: TGTGCCCACAGTCCTTTTACAGATACGCAGTATTTT. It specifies CAHSPFTDTQYF.